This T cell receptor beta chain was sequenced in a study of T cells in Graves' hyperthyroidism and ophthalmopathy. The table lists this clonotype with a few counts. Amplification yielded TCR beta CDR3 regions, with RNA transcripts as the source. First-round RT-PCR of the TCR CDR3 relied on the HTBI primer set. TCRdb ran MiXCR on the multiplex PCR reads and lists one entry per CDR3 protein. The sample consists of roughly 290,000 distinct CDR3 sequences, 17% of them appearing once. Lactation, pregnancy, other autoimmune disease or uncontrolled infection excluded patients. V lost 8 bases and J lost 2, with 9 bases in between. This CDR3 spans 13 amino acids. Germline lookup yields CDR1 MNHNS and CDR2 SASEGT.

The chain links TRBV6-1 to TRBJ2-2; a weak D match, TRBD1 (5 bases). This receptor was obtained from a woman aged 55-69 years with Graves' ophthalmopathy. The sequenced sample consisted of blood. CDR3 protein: CASLRENTGELFF. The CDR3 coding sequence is TGTGCCAGCCTCAGGGAAAACACCGGGGAGCTGTTTTTT.